Sequencing of this T cell receptor beta chain was carried out in a study of shared clonotypes between healthy human individuals (dated by TCRdb to the early 2020s). Regarding the study in general: A couple of women and a few men aged 18 to 49 years were included in the cohort. For each donor, CD4 naive and CD4 memory were each run on three plates, CD8 naive on two plates, and CD8 memory on one plate. To estimate repertoire size and how much clonotypes are shared between individuals, the study performed deep sequencing of blood TCR repertoires from roughly five healthy adults. To increase sequencing depth and limit assay-specific biases, TCR repertoire library preparation and sequencing were carried out by different laboratories using diverse techniques. Between about 0.8 and 9 billion PBMCs per donor were obtained by leukapheresis.

On the study overall, not on this receptor specifically: Higher generation probabilities were observed for clonotypes shared by all four sorted-subset donors than for non-shared clonotypes. Rarefaction of sorted-subset datasets indicated incomplete sequencing despite the large sequencing depth. Naive subsets generally had larger estimated clonotype richness than memory subsets did. Pairwise subsampling led to the expectation that sequencing depth would affect the degree of clonotype sharing among donors. Sharing across a handful of donors was observed for approximately 5% of naive CD4, under 4% of naive CD8, around 2.5% of memory CD4, and 0.4% of memory CD8 clonotypes. Sampling was restricted to blood, and TCR repertoires in tissues likely differ from the TCR repertoires found in blood. Because the study included a small number of donors, the genetic and exposure-history diversity represented was limited.

The donors were healthy, HIV-negative adults who had no recently reported acute infections or vaccinations. Every donor was a Caucasian adult living in Nashville, Tennessee, USA. CD4+ T cells were enriched by magnetic negative selection; naive cells were then positively selected on CD45RA, and the negative fraction formed the memory subset. After blood collection by leukapheresis, PBMCs were isolated using Ficoll-Histopaque density gradient centrifugation and then cryopreserved in the vapor phase of liquid nitrogen. Purity and quantity of every magnetically sorted T cell population were checked by analytical flow cytometry. Each sorted fraction had its genomic DNA isolated and then quantified by UV absorbance on a Nanodrop 2000c. Taken from the germline V gene (reference sequence), the CDR1 and CDR2 loops are SGHNT and YYREEE. Including the terminal cysteine and phenylalanine, the CDR3 comprises 14 residues. Solely the CDR3 DNA is kept, with 42 bases framed from the first base. Trimming costs V 0 bases and J 1 base, and their ends lie 7 bases apart.

On this clone itself: Its cognate antigen has yet to be identified. No much larger clone exists at a distance of one base, and base qualities are not known. Other DNA sequences of this sample code for an identical CDR3.

Using the deep immunoSEQ assay, TCR CDR3 regions were amplified from genomic DNA by multiplex PCR. Extracted genomic DNA from each cell subset was distributed evenly across all wells of several immunoSEQ 96-well plates, and each plate was treated as a replicate. For sorted subsets, approximately 0.2 ug of genomic DNA, equivalent to 30,000 or so T cell genomes, went into each replicate PCR. The purified libraries were quantified using a Qubit 3.0 fluorometer, sized with a Bioanalyzer 2100, and then quantified again using the KAPA Library Quantification kit. Every immunoSEQ 96-well plate was sequenced on a dedicated single-read 150-cycle Illumina NextSeq 550 flow cell. The authors processed their data as follows. Because the immunoSEQ output included only junctional sequences and no quality scores, the filtering could not be the same as the filtering used for full-length reads. To assign V/J genes and CDR3, sequences were annotated against IMGT germline references using PyIR, a Python wrapper for IgBLAST v1.9. Reads were filtered out if the reads had weak V/J assignments (E-value above 1e-6), no CDR3, stop codons, out-of-frame junctions, or ambiguous translated residues. A V3J clonotype was defined by an identical inferred V gene, J gene, and CDR3 amino acid sequence. Percentage overlap between repertoires was calculated by dividing the number of shared unique clonotypes by the size of the smaller repertoire. Repertoire richness was assessed with RTK rarefaction, the Chao1 estimator, and Recon v2.1 estimates of unobserved clonotypes. OLGA was used to compute generation probabilities for all TCRbeta clonotypes that the gDNA method yielded from four donors. The immuneACCESS repertoire file appears here via TCRdb, limited to in-frame rearrangements. These files lack a portion of the clones; in checked studies, under half of the deficit traces to unresolved V genes, and the cause of the others is not known. V, J and clone size derive from that table, while D and trimming were established from the DNA sequence. The sample data list 2 million to 3 million clones, and approximately 93% of these were observed just once. Jointly, the top ten make up 0.36% of the sample.

The receptor was isolated from a young man in good health. Some clones in this sample may be carry-over from other donors' samples. The chain was built from TRBV5-4 and TRBJ2-5; the D gene is perhaps TRBD1 or TRBD2, as each covers 5 bases. Sample: naive CD4+ T cells from PBMCs. In the paper's terms, the cell subset or site label means: CD45RA+ positively selected. CDR3 reads: CASSLVGPQETQYF. DNA sequence: TGTGCCAGCAGCTTGGTGGGACCCCAAGAGACCCAGTACTTC.